This entry lists 10 T cell receptor beta chains sequenced from one sample in a study of T-cell reconstitution after alpha-beta-depleted transplantation in children. It was with unique molecular identifiers that the TCRbeta library was prepared. TCRdb reanalysed the PCR reads using MiXCR and keeps one entry per CDR3 protein. The profile shows 440,000 or so distinct CDR3 sequences, over 40% of them singletons. The specimen comprised PBMCs, sampled before TCRalphabeta/CD19-depleted stem cell transplant. The source is a girl aged 2 to 10 with aplastic anemia, due to receive a stem cell transplant.

This sequence joins TRBV2 and TRBJ1-5; D ambiguous. Germline assignment: CDR1 SNHLY and CDR2 FYNNEI. The CDR3 sequence is 17 residues long. Trimming removed 0 bases at V and 6 bases at J, with 18 bases between. In DNA, the CDR3 is TGTGCCAGCAGTGAAGCGCTTCCGAGAGCGCCGTCTCAGCCCCAGCATTTT. It yields the protein CASSEALPRAPSQPQHF.

This clonotype has more than one count but fewer than ten. V gene TRBV29-1 combines with J gene TRBJ1-4, with 7 positions matching TRBD1. The CDR3 has 14 residues. Germline CDR1 is SQVTM and CDR2 is ANQGSEA. V was pared by 6 bases and J by 0 bases, with 4 bases of the junction left unmatched. The CDR3 loop is CSVATGATNEKLFF. CDR3 in DNA: TGCAGCGTCGCCACAGGGGCAACTAATGAAAAACTGTTTTTT.

The chain combines TRBV5-1 with TRBJ2-1; 9 bases fit TRBD2. The CDR3 totals 17 residues. The trim removed 0 bases at V and 4 bases at J, leaving 8 bases unmatched. The germline gives CDR1 SGHRS, CDR2 YFSETQ. The CDR3: CASSLARREGLYNEQFF. CDR3 bases: TGCGCCAGCAGCTTGGCACGGCGGGAGGGCCTTTACAATGAGCAGTTCTTC. Combining the CDR3 with reference TRBV5-1 and TRBJ2-1 gives the whole variable domain KAGVTQTPRYLIKTRGQQVTLSCSPISGHRSVSWYQQTPGQGLQFLFEYFSETQRNKGNFPGRFSGRQFSNSRSEMNVSTLELGDSALYLCASSLARREGLYNEQFFGPGTRLTVL.

V is TRBV5-5 and J is TRBJ2-7; tentative D call: TRBD2 (6 bases). The CDR3 length is 15 residues. The V end lost 4 bases, the J end lost 2 bases, and 16 bases lay between the germline ends. Germline-derived CDR1 and CDR2 are SGHKS and YYEKEE (reference sequence). The CDR3 region is CASSGEAIGPYEQYF. CDR3 nucleotide sequence: TGTGCCAGCAGCGGGGAGGCGATCGGCCCCTACGAGCAGTACTTC. The full variable domain, rest sourced from reference TRBV5-5 and TRBJ2-7, is DAGVTQSPTHLIKTRGQQVTLRCSPISGHKSVSWYQQVLGQGPQFIFQYYEKEERGRGNFPDRFSARQFPNYSSELNVNALLLGDSALYLCASSGEAIGPYEQYFGPGTRLTVT.

The gene calls are TRBV20-1 and TRBJ2-2, with unresolved D. The length of the CDR3 is 12 residues. The V gene's germline CDR1 is DFQATT and CDR2 SNEGSKA (reference sequence). Deletions cut 3 bases from V and 5 bases from J, with 7 bases between. CDR3 sequence (DNA): TGCAGTGCTAGTCACGGGACCGGGGAGCTGTTTTTT. It is translated as CSASHGTGELFF.

This clonotype occurred many times. The rearrangement joins TRBV9 to TRBJ2-1; D uncertain. The CDR3 loop spans 12 amino acids. The ends were cut back, 2 bases at V and 7 bases at J, with 7 bases in the middle. CDR1 and CDR2 from the germline V gene are SGDLS and YYNGEE. The CDR3 nucleotides read TGTGCCAGCAGCGTGAGCGTAAATGAGCAGTTCTTC. Translation gives CASSVSVNEQFF.

This rearrangement joins TRBV25-1 to TRBJ2-1, with D uncertain. CDR1 is MGHDK, CDR2 SYGVNS, per germline. Trimming took off 0 bases at V and 6 bases at J, with 12 bases between the two ends. The CDR3 runs 15 residues. CDR3 sequence (DNA): TGTGCCAGCAGTGAATATATCGATGGTTTCAATGAGCAGTTCTTC. This codes for CASSEYIDGFNEQFF.

The V gene is TRBV14, the J gene TRBJ2-7; no definite D call. CDR3 length: 13 residues. V lost 3 bases, J lost 7 bases, and 13 bases lay in between. CDR1 and CDR2 (germline): SGHDN, FVKESK. This chain's CDR3 is CASSHGPIREQYF. CDR3 coding DNA: TGTGCCAGCAGCCACGGTCCGATACGGGAGCAGTACTTC.

This chain uses TRBV7-9 with TRBJ1-1, with D maybe TRBD1 (5 bases). Trimming stripped 1 base from V and 3 bases from J, with 9 bases between. CDR1 SEHNR and CDR2 FQNEAQ come from the germline V gene (reference sequence). This CDR3 spans 14 amino acids. The CDR3 DNA sequence: TGTGCCAGCAGCTTAGATGACAGTCACACTGAAGCTTTCTTT. Translating gives CASSLDDSHTEAFF.

CDR3: CASSYELAGGTDTQYF. The CDR3 DNA sequence: TGTGCCAGCAGTTACGAACTAGCGGGAGGCACAGATACGCAGTATTTT. The chain has TRBV6-5 and TRBJ2-3; TRBD2 matches 11 bases. The CDR3 runs to 16 residues. Per germline, CDR1 MNHEY and CDR2 SVGAGI. With 2 bases clipped from V and 1 base from J, the junction kept 2 bases outside the gene matches.